These 28 T cell receptor beta chains originate from one sample sequenced in a study. TCRdb reanalysed the RT-PCR reads using MiXCR and keeps one entry per CDR3 protein. The repertoire consists of about 680,000 distinct CDR3 sequences, with over 12% occurring once and the leading ten covering roughly 3.6%. Sample: memory CD4+ T cells from blood. These receptors were obtained from a female donor in good health, serving as a healthy control.

This clonotype was recorded a few times. J is TRBJ2-3 and V is TRBV9, with D unresolved. V lost 1 base and J lost 6, with 12 bases in between. Germline CDR1 is SGDLS and CDR2 is YYNGEE. CDR3 size: 14 residues. The CDR3 is CASSVSTMSDTQYF. The CDR3 nucleotides are TGTGCCAGCAGCGTATCAACCATGTCGGATACGCAGTATTTT.

This chain links TRBV20-1 with TRBJ2-3; TRBD2 matches 12 bases. The CDR3 sequence is 18 residues long. Looked up from germline, CDR1 is DFQATT and CDR2 is SNEGSKA (reference sequence). V was pared by 5 bases and J by 0 bases, with 12 bases of the junction left unmatched. CDR3 nucleotide sequence: TGCAGTGCTTCGGGCGATACTAGCGGGAGGCCCAGCACAGATACGCAGTATTTT. This sequence encodes CSASGDTSGRPSTDTQYF.

This clonotype has at least ten counts. This chain joins TRBV7-2 and TRBJ2-5; 7 nucleotides line up with TRBD2. The CDR3 contains 14 residues. CDR1 is SGHTA and CDR2 is FQGNSA in the germline V gene. V lost 2 bases, J lost 1 base, and 1 base stayed unmatched. The CDR3 spells CASSLSSGQETQYF. The CDR3 coding sequence is TGTGCCAGCAGCTTATCTAGCGGCCAAGAGACCCAGTACTTC.

This clonotype has more than one count but fewer than ten. The chain employs TRBV5-1 and TRBJ2-2; 7 positions match TRBD1. CDR3 length equals 15 residues. CDR1 is SGHRS and CDR2 is YFSETQ in the germline V gene. Trimming took 4 bases from V and 4 from J; bases not matched to a gene: 7. In DNA, the CDR3 is TGCGCCAGCAGCACGGACAGGTCTGTCACCGGGGAGCTGTTTTTT. The encoded protein is CASSTDRSVTGELFF.

This clonotype showed up many times. V gene TRBV6-5 combines with J gene TRBJ1-1; D gene unclear. This CDR3 spans 15 amino acids. V lost 2 bases to trimming and J lost 0 bases, with 10 bases between them. CDR1 and CDR2 from the germline V gene are MNHEY and SVGAGI. The CDR3 is CASSYESNLNTEAFF. CDR3 sequence (DNA): TGTGCCAGCAGTTACGAGAGCAACCTGAACACTGAAGCTTTCTTT.

The rearrangement links TRBV20-1 to TRBJ2-7; 10 bases align to TRBD2. With V trimmed by 3 bases and J by 4 bases, 15 bases remained unmatched. In germline, CDR1 is DFQATT, CDR2 SNEGSKA (reference sequence). CDR3 length equals 17 residues. The CDR3 sequence: CSASHRPTSGLLYEQYF. In nucleotides, the CDR3 is TGCAGTGCTAGCCATCGCCCGACTAGCGGGCTTCTTTACGAGCAGTACTTC.

The table lists this clonotype with a few counts. This chain connects TRBV3-1 to TRBJ1-2; tentative D call: TRBD1 (5 bases). Germline CDR1 and CDR2: LGHDT and YNNKEL (reference sequence). The ends were cut back, 0 bases at V and 7 bases at J, with 15 bases in the middle. The CDR3 loop spans 15 amino acids. Written as DNA, the CDR3 is TGTGCCAGCAGCCAAGATAGCTCTGGGGCAGCTGGCTACACCTTC. Its protein product is CASSQDSSGAAGYTF.

This clonotype was detected only a few times. This sequence joins TRBV5-1 and TRBJ2-7; 8 bases align to TRBD1. Germline V gene data show CDR1 as SGHRS and CDR2 as YFSETQ. The CDR3 contains 15 residues. V was clipped by 1 base and J by 4 bases; unmatched bases: 7. The CDR3 region is CASSLQGQDYYEQYF. The CDR3 nucleotides are TGCGCCAGCAGCTTGCAGGGACAGGACTATTACGAGCAGTACTTC.

The chain links TRBV3-1 to TRBJ2-5; a possible D gene is TRBD2 (7 bases). CDR1 LGHDT and CDR2 YNNKEL come from the germline V gene (reference sequence). The CDR3 sequence is 14 residues long. Trimming pared 1 base from V and 11 bases from J, leaving 17 bases between. The CDR3 reads CASSQVPIGGQQYF. The CDR3 DNA is TGTGCCAGCAGCCAAGTACCCATCGGGGGGCAGCAGTACTTC.

V usage is TRBV28 and J usage is TRBJ2-7; D possibly uses TRBD1 or TRBD2 (6 bases each). Germline V gene lookup returns CDR1 MDHEN and CDR2 SYDVKM. The V gene lost 6 bases and the J gene lost 3 bases, with 15 bases spanning the gap. The CDR3 extends over 14 amino acids. CDR3 in amino acids: CASRWGAGNYEQYF. The CDR3 DNA sequence: TGTGCCAGCAGGTGGGGGGCAGGGAACTACGAGCAGTACTTC.

This clonotype was counted only a few times. The V gene is TRBV12-3 or TRBV12-4, the J gene TRBJ2-7; a weak D match, TRBD2 (5 bases). Trimming removed 7 bases at V and 5 bases at J, with 15 bases between. The CDR3 consists of 13 residues. The CDR3 nucleotides read TGTGCCAGCACCCCGGGAATCCGGGACGAGCAGTACTTC. Residues: CASTPGIRDEQYF.

This chain connects TRBV7-2 to TRBJ2-1; maybe TRBD2 (6 bases). Germline values: CDR1 SGHTA, CDR2 FQGNSA. This CDR3 region has 15 residues. Trimming took 1 base from V and 3 from J, leaving 10 bases between them. This chain's CDR3 is CASSLVQGLYNEQFF. CDR3 DNA sequence: TGTGCCAGCAGCTTAGTCCAGGGACTCTACAATGAGCAGTTCTTC.

Many counts were recorded for this clonotype. The rearrangement joins TRBV29-1 to TRBJ2-5; tentative D call: TRBD1 (5 bases). V was shortened by 2 bases and J by 2 bases, with 9 bases between the two germline ends. Germline assignment: CDR1 SQVTM and CDR2 ANQGSEA. The CDR3 totals 13 residues. CDR3 sequence reads: CSVEWGIQETQYF. The DNA of the CDR3 is TGCAGCGTTGAATGGGGCATTCAAGAGACCCAGTACTTC.

The V gene is TRBV10-3, the J gene TRBJ2-5; maybe TRBD2 (7 bases). Trimming shortened V by 4 bases and J by 5 bases, and 23 bases separated the two germline ends. This CDR3 has 17 amino acids. Germline V gene data show CDR1 as ENHRY and CDR2 as SYGVKD. For the CDR3, the DNA is TGTGCCATCAGTGTAACCCCCCCAGGGGAGGGCCGGGAGACCCAGTACTTC. Encoded protein: CAISVTPPGEGRETQYF.

This clonotype has a handful of counts. This chain's CDR3 is CASWGGEVLTEAFF. As DNA, the CDR3 is TGTGCCAGCTGGGGGGGTGAGGTCCTCACTGAAGCTTTCTTT. V is TRBV28 and J is TRBJ1-1, with TRBD1 as a possible D gene (5 bases). This CDR3 is built from 14 residues. Germline-derived CDR1 and CDR2 are MDHEN and SYDVKM. The ends were cut back, 8 bases at V and 4 bases at J, with 17 bases in the middle.

This clonotype was counted many times. The chain has TRBV20-1 and TRBJ2-5; D uncertain. V shed 6 bases and J shed 0 bases, with 11 bases lying between them. Germline assignment: CDR1 DFQATT and CDR2 SNEGSKA (reference sequence). The CDR3 covers 13 residues. The CDR3 DNA reads TGCAGTGCCGGACCACAGTACCAAGAGACCCAGTACTTC. It translates to CSAGPQYQETQYF.

This clonotype showed up just once. The chain combines TRBV5-5 with TRBJ1-5; D is possibly TRBD1 (5 bases). Trimming took 1 base from V and 0 from J, leaving 20 bases between them. CDR1 and CDR2 from the germline V gene are SGHKS and YYEKEE (reference sequence). This CDR3 region has 19 residues. CDR3 amino acids: CASSLRVQGAYSSNQPQHF. Here the CDR3 DNA reads TGTGCCAGCAGCTTGCGGGTCCAGGGAGCTTATTCTAGCAATCAGCCCCAGCATTTT.

The V call is TRBV5-6, the J call TRBJ1-1; no definite D call. The CDR3 loop spans 15 amino acids. Deletions cut 1 base from V and 0 bases from J, with 10 bases between. CDR1 and CDR2 (germline): SGHDT, YYEEEE. The chain's CDR3 is CASSLSPRMNTEAFF. For the CDR3, the DNA is TGTGCCAGCAGCTTGAGCCCCCGGATGAACACTGAAGCTTTCTTT.

This clonotype was seen ten or more times. The V and J genes are TRBV7-2 and TRBJ1-1, with a weak D call TRBD1 (5 bases). Trimming left V 2 bases short and J 11 bases short, with 12 bases between. This CDR3 has 12 amino acids. Per the germline V gene, CDR1 is SGHTA and CDR2 is FQGNSA. CDR3 in DNA: TGTGCCAGCAGCTTAAATGGGGGGTATGCTTTCTTT. Its translation: CASSLNGGYAFF.

The chain has TRBV4-1 and TRBJ2-3; TRBD2 might be the D (5 bases). The germline V and J ends were trimmed by 4 bases and 1 base, with 12 bases remaining between them. This CDR3 has 15 amino acids. Germline V gives CDR1 MGHRA, CDR2 YSYEKL. CDR3 protein: CASSPQFGGTDTQYF. The CDR3 coding sequence is TGCGCCAGCAGCCCTCAATTCGGGGGCACAGATACGCAGTATTTT.

This clonotype was found a few times. V usage is TRBV6-6 and J usage is TRBJ2-6, with no clear D. Germline V gene lookup returns CDR1 MNHNY and CDR2 SVGAGI (reference sequence). The germline V and J ends were trimmed by 8 bases and 2 bases, with 13 bases remaining between them. The CDR3 consists of 15 residues. The CDR3 loop is CASAPRYPGANVLTF. The CDR3, as DNA: TGTGCCAGCGCACCGAGGTACCCTGGGGCCAACGTCCTGACTTTC.

The table lists this clonotype with many counts. The rearrangement links TRBV7-3 to TRBJ1-4; 8 bases map to TRBD1. The germline CDR1 and CDR2 sequences are SGHTA and FQGTGA. V lost 5 bases to trimming and J lost 8 bases; unmatched junction nucleotides: 7. The CDR3 consists of 14 residues. The CDR3 region is CASSPTGESEKLFF. DNA for the CDR3: TGTGCCAGCAGCCCGACAGGGGAGAGCGAAAAACTGTTTTTT.

This clonotype was found a few times. The V gene is TRBV6-2 or TRBV6-3, the J gene TRBJ2-1; 11 bases line up with TRBD2. With V trimmed by 0 bases and J by 7 bases, 5 bases remained unmatched. CDR3 length: 16 residues. The V gene's germline CDR1 is MNHEY and CDR2 SVGEGT. The CDR3 sequence: CASSYSSGGARNEQFF. The CDR3 DNA follows: TGTGCCAGCAGTTACTCTAGCGGGGGGGCACGGAATGAGCAGTTCTTC.

There are many counts of this clonotype. This chain joins TRBV12-3 or TRBV12-4 and TRBJ1-1; the D is unclear. The CDR3 length is 15 residues. Trimming left V 5 bases short and J 4 bases short, with 17 bases between. DNA for the CDR3: TGTGCCAGCAGTCCTAAATTAGGGCGGAGCACTGAAGCTTTCTTT. Translated: CASSPKLGRSTEAFF.

This clonotype turned up a few times. The chain couples TRBV7-2 to TRBJ2-1; 13 bases are shared with TRBD2. Germline V lookup: CDR1 SGHTA, CDR2 FQGNSA. The junction had 10 bases not matched to a gene; V was cut back by 6 bases and J by 5 bases. The CDR3 extends over 17 amino acids. This CDR3 reads CASSRDGLAGVHNEQFF. For the CDR3, the DNA is TGTGCCAGCAGTCGAGACGGACTAGCGGGGGTCCACAATGAGCAGTTCTTC.

The chain has TRBV12-3 or TRBV12-4 and TRBJ1-1; no clear D. This CDR3 has 13 amino acids. V lost 6 bases and J lost 1, with 9 bases in between. This chain's CDR3 is CASSPFSNTEAFF. In DNA, the CDR3 is TGTGCCAGCAGCCCTTTTTCGAACACTGAAGCTTTCTTT.

This clonotype was observed a handful of times. The chain combines TRBV20-1 with TRBJ2-7, with TRBD2 matching over 13 bases. Germline V gene lookup returns CDR1 DFQATT and CDR2 SNEGSKA (reference sequence). This CDR3 comprises 15 residues. The V and J ends lost 3 bases and 4 bases, in that order; junction bases with no gene match: 6. CDR3 region: CSASAPGLAGYEQYF. In DNA form, the CDR3 reads TGCAGTGCTAGCGCGCCGGGACTAGCGGGGTACGAGCAGTACTTC.

Many counts were recorded for this clonotype. The rearrangement links TRBV27 to TRBJ2-5; TRBD1 aligns across 7 bases. The CDR3 covers 14 residues. Trimming removed 6 bases from V and 7 bases from J; junction bases left unmatched: 11. CDR1 is MNHEY, CDR2 SMNVEV, per germline (reference sequence). The CDR3 reads CASSSLGTVGTQYF. The CDR3 coding sequence is TGTGCCAGCAGCTCTCTCGGGACAGTGGGGACCCAGTACTTC.